What follows is one T cell receptor beta chain and its context. Its antigen is unknown. This sample is part of a study of cytomegalovirus exposure and HLA in healthy donors. The study, taken as a whole, reports: Subsequent analysis revealed that first-cohort TCR clusters tended to co-occur in the approximately 120 validation repertoires. As confirmed in vitro, three CMV-associated chains were specific for CMV antigens.

Germline trimming cut 4 bases from V and 2 bases from J; bases unmatched to any gene: 6. The CDR3 has 16 residues. CDR1 is MNHNS and CDR2 is SASEGT in the germline V gene. Method: immunoSEQ multiplex PCR; TCRdb's copy keeps in-frame clones and lacks some. Of about 110,000 clones listed, approximately 85% are singletons. The sequenced sample consisted of PBMCs. This TCR was sampled from a woman in her late teens or twenties in good health and CMV-seronegative. The genes are TRBV6-1 and TRBJ2-3, with TRBD2 identical over 10 bases. The CDR3 reads CASSVWLAGDTDTQYF. CDR3 nucleotide sequence: TGTGCCAGCAGTGTCTGGCTAGCGGGGGACACAGATACGCAGTATTTT.